This T cell receptor beta chain was recorded in a study of monozygotic twins with cystic fibrosis. Study-wide points: J usage was most co-twin-similar in 8 of 16 pairs, V in 13.

Concerning this clone: The antigen remains undetermined.

Germline assignment: CDR1 SGHRS and CDR2 YFSETQ. The junction had 3 bases not matched to a gene; V was cut back by 5 bases and J by 0 bases. This CDR3 spans 14 amino acids. Libraries were prepared by immunoSEQ multiplex PCR; TCRdb keeps only in-frame clonotypes and omits some of them. The repertoire holds 15,000 to 20,000 clones, with around 96% as singletons. Material for sequencing was blood. The source of this sequence is a girl aged 2 to 10 with cystic fibrosis. V is TRBV5-1 and J is TRBJ2-5; 8 bases fit TRBD2. CDR3 DNA sequence: TGCGCCAGCAGAGCGGGGGACAACCAAGAGACCCAGTACTTC. It encodes CASRAGDNQETQYF.